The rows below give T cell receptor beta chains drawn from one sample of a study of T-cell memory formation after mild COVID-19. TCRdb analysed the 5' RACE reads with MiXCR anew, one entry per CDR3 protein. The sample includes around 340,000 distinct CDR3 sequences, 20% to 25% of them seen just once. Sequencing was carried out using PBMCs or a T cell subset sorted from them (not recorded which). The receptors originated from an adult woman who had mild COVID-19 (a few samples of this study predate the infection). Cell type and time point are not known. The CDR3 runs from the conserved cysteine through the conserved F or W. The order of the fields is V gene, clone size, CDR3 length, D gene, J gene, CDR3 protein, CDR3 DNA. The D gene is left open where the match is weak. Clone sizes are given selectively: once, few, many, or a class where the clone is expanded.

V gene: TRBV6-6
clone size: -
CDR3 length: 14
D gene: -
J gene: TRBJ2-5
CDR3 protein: CASSPRSGSETQYF
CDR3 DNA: TGTGCCAGCAGTCCCCGTTCCGGCTCAGAGACCCAGTACTTC

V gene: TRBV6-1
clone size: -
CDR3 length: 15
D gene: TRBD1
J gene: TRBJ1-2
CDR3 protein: CASSEVPGQSYGYTF
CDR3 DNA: TGTGCCAGCAGTGAAGTCCCGGGACAGTCATATGGCTACACCTTC

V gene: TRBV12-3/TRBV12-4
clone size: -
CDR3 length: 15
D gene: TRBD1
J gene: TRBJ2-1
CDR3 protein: CASSFGQGPHNEQFF
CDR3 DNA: TGTGCCAGCAGTTTCGGACAGGGGCCCCACAATGAGCAGTTCTTC

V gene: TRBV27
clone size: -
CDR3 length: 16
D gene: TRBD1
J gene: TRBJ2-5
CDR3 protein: CASSFHRGSIQETQYF
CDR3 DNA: TGTGCCAGCAGTTTCCACAGGGGGAGTATTCAAGAGACCCAGTACTTC

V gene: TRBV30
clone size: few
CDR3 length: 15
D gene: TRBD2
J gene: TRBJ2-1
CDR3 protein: CAWSVIAGGETGQFF
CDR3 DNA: TGTGCCTGGAGTGTTATAGCGGGGGGCGAAACCGGGCAGTTCTTC

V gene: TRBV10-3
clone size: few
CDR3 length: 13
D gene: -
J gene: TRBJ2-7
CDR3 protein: CAIKAPGEYEQYF
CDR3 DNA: TGTGCCATCAAGGCCCCAGGGGAATACGAGCAGTACTTC

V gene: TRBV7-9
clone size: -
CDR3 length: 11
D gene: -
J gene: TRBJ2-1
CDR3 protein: CASSLEWEQFF
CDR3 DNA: TGTGCCAGCAGCTTAGAATGGGAGCAGTTCTTC

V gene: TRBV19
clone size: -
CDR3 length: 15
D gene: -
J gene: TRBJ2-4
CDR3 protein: CASTPEGLAKNIQYF
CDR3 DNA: TGTGCCAGTACCCCCGAGGGTCTAGCCAAAAACATTCAGTACTTC

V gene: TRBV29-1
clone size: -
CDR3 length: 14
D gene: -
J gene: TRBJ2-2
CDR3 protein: CSVSVQGGTGELFF
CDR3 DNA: TGCAGCGTTTCTGTACAGGGAGGGACCGGGGAGCTGTTTTTT

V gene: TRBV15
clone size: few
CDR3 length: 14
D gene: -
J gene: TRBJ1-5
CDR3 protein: CATSSGRVNQPQHF
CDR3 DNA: TGTGCCACCAGCAGTGGCAGGGTGAATCAGCCCCAGCATTTT

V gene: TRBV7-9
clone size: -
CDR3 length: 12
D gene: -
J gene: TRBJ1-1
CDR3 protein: CASSLGTDEAFF
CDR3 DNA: TGTGCCAGCAGCTTAGGGACAGATGAAGCTTTCTTT

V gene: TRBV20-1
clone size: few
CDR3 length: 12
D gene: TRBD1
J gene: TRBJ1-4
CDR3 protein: CSARQGREKLFF
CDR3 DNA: TGCAGTGCTCGACAGGGGAGAGAAAAACTGTTTTTT

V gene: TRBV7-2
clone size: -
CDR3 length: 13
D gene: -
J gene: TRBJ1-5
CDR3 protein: CASSSQKGQPQHF
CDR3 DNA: TGTGCCAGCAGCTCCCAGAAGGGTCAGCCCCAGCATTTT

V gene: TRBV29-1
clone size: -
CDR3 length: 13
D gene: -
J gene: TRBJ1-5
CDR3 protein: CSVGTGANQPQHF
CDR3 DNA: TGCAGCGTTGGAACGGGGGCTAATCAGCCCCAGCATTTT

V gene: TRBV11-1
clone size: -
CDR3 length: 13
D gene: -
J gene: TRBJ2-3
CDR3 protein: CASSLGSENTQYF
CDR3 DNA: TGTGCCAGCAGCTTAGGTTCCGAAAATACGCAGTATTTT

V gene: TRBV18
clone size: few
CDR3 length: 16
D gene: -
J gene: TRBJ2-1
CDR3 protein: CASTINQGTSYNEQFF
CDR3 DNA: TGTGCCAGCACAATCAATCAGGGGACCTCCTACAATGAGCAGTTCTTC

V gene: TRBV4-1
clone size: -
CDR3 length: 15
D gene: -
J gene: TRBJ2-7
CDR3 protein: CASSQGQGPPYEQYF
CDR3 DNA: TGCGCCAGCAGCCAAGGGCAGGGACCTCCCTACGAGCAGTACTTC

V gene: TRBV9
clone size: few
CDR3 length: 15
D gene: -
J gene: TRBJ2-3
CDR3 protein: CASSVTGTSTDTQYF
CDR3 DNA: TGTGCCAGCAGCGTGACAGGAACTAGCACAGATACGCAGTATTTT

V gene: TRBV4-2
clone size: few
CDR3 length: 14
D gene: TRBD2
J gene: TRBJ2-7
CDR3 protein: CASSQAGGPYEQYF
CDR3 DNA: TGTGCCAGCAGCCAAGCGGGGGGGCCCTACGAGCAGTACTTC

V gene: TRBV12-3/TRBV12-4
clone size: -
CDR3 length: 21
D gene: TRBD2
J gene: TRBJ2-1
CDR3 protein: CASSWDRRGLAGFQRGNEQFF
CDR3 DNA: TGTGCCAGCAGCTGGGACAGGAGGGGACTAGCGGGATTCCAAAGGGGGAATGAGCAGTTCTTC

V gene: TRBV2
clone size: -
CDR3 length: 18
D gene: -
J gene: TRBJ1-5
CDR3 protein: CASSEAARDIPSNQPQHF
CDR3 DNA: TGTGCCAGCAGTGAAGCGGCGAGGGACATTCCTAGCAATCAGCCCCAGCATTTT

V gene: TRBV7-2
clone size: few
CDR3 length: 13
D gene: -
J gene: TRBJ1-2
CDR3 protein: CASSLTRDEVYTF
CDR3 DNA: TGTGCCAGCAGCTTAACCAGGGACGAGGTCTACACCTTC

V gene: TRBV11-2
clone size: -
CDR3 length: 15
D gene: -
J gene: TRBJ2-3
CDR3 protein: CASRSWGRNTDTQYF
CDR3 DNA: TGTGCCAGCAGGTCCTGGGGTCGCAACACAGATACGCAGTATTTT

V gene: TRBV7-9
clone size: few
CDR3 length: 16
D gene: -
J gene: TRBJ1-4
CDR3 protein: CASSSSETELSEKLFF
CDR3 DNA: TGTGCCAGCAGCTCGTCCGAGACAGAGCTAAGTGAAAAACTGTTTTTT

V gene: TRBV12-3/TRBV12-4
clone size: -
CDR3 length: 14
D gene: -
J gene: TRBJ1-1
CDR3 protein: CASRPNRGNTEAFF
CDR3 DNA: TGTGCCAGCAGACCAAACAGAGGGAACACTGAAGCTTTCTTT

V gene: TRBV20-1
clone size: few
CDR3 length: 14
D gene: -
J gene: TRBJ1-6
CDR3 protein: CSAAQGGGNSPLHF
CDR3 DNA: TGCAGTGCTGCCCAGGGTGGAGGTAATTCACCCCTCCACTTT

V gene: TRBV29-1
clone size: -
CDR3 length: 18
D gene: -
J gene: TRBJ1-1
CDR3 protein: CSTRGERRAGKSGTEAFF
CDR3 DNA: TGCAGCACTCGAGGTGAGAGGAGGGCAGGCAAAAGCGGCACTGAAGCTTTCTTT

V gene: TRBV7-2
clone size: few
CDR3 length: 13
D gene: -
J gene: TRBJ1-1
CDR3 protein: CASSMGQNTEAFF
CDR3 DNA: TGTGCCAGCAGCATGGGACAGAACACTGAAGCTTTCTTT

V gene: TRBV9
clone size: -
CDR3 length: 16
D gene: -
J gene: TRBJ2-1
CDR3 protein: CASAPGDYLDLGEQFF
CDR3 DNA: TGTGCCAGCGCCCCAGGCGACTACCTCGACCTGGGTGAGCAGTTCTTC

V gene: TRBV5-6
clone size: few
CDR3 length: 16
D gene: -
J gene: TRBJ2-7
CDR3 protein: CASSPLGSADTYEQYF
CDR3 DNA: TGTGCCAGCAGCCCCTTAGGGTCAGCGGACACCTACGAGCAGTACTTC

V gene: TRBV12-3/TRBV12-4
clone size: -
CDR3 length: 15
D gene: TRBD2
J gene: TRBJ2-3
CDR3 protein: CASSRGGGSGDTQYF
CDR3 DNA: TGTGCCAGCAGCCGAGGTGGCGGGAGTGGAGATACGCAGTATTTT

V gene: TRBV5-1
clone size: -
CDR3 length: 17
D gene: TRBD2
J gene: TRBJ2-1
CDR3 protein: CASSLVLPGGLDNEQFF
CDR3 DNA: TGCGCCAGCAGCTTGGTTTTACCGGGGGGTTTAGACAATGAGCAGTTCTTC

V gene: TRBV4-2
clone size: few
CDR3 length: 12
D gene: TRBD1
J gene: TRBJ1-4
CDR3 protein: CASTDRNEKLFF
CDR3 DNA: TGTGCCAGCACGGACAGGAATGAAAAACTGTTTTTT

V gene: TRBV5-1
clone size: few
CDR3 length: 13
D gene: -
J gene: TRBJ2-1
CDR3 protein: CASSLDLRNEQFF
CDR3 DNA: TGCGCCAGCAGCTTGGATCTCAGGAATGAGCAGTTCTTC

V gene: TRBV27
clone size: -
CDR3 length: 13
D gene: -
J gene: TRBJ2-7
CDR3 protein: CASSFGRVYEQYF
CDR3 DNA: TGTGCCAGCAGTTTCGGGCGGGTCTACGAGCAGTACTTC

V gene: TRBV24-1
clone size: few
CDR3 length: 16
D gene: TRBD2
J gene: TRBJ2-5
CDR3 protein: CATSRGSGEFQETQYF
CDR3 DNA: TGTGCCACCAGTCGCGGAAGCGGGGAGTTTCAAGAGACCCAGTACTTC

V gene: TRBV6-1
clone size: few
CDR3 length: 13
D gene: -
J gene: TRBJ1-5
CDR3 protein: CASSVGVWQPQHF
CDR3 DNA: TGTGCCAGCAGTGTTGGGGTCTGGCAGCCCCAGCATTTT